This TCR beta chain was observed in a study of PD-L1 blockade in urothelial cancer. Only in-frame clones appear in the TCRdb table, and some are missing; sequencing was by immunoSEQ multiplex PCR. The sample includes 85,000 to 90,000 clones, 85% to 95% of them seen just once. Germline V lookup: CDR1 MNHNS, CDR2 SASEGT. The CDR3 extends over 15 amino acids. J was trimmed by 5 bases and V by 3 bases; bases with no gene match: 9. This clone came up once. There were between 1 and 8 samples from each patient, taken pretreatment and on-treatment. This sequence originates from a man aged 60 to 75 with urothelial cancer. This rearrangement joins TRBV6-1 to TRBJ2-7, with 8 bases fitting TRBD1. This sample comprised PBMCs, obtained around atezolizumab (anti-PD-L1) treatment. This chain's CDR3 is CASSDPAGGEDEQYF. DNA of the CDR3: TGTGCCAGCAGTGACCCGGCAGGGGGCGAAGACGAGCAGTACTTC.